These 9 T cell receptor beta chains were sequenced from one sample in a study of regulatory T cells in long-lasting Graves disease. According to the study, TCR beta libraries were built with iRepertoire HTBI primers and CDR3-region Arm-PCR. TCRdb reprocessed the multiplex PCR reads with MiXCR, giving one entry per CDR3 protein. The table lists 420,000 or so distinct CDR3 sequences, about a sixth of them singletons. Indicated time point: newly diagnosed GD, antithyroid drugs for less than 3 months. Researchers made the TCR library from RNA that was extracted from PBMCs. Separately, the same data were catalogued under a study of T cells in Graves' hyperthyroidism and ophthalmopathy.

Here the sequenced sample was peripheral blood mononuclear cells (PBMCs), taken at new diagnosis, from a patient treated with antithyroid drugs. The receptors shown here come from a woman aged 18 to 35 with Graves disease.

The gene calls are TRBV29-1 and TRBJ1-2; possibly TRBD1 for D (5 bases). The V gene's germline CDR1 is SQVTM and CDR2 ANQGSEA. V shed 1 base and J shed 4 bases, with 13 bases lying between them. CDR3 length: 14 amino acids. The CDR3 sequence is CSVEGVRASYGYTF. The DNA of the CDR3 is TGCAGCGTTGAAGGCGTCAGGGCGAGCTATGGCTACACCTTC.

This clonotype was seen repeatedly, ten times or more. V gene TRBV2 combines with J gene TRBJ1-1; no definite D call. Trimming stripped 6 bases from V and 7 bases from J, with 21 bases between. CDR1 is SNHLY and CDR2 is FYNNEI in the germline V gene. There are 15 residues in the CDR3. The CDR3 sequence is CASRPLDPGTDEAFF. The CDR3 nucleotides read TGTGCCAGCAGGCCCTTGGACCCGGGAACAGATGAAGCTTTCTTT. Together with reference TRBV2 and TRBJ1-1, the CDR3 gives the full variable domain: EPEVTQTPSHQVTQMGQEVILRCVPISNHLYFYWYRQILGQKVEFLVSFYNNEISEKSEIFDDQFSVERPDGSNFTLKIRSTKLEDSAMYFCASRPLDPGTDEAFFGQGTRLTVV.

This clonotype showed up just a few times. The chain couples TRBV29-1 to TRBJ2-7, with TRBD2 identical over 10 bases. V was clipped by 0 bases and J by 3 bases; unmatched bases: 14. The CDR3 runs to 18 residues. Looked up from germline, CDR1 is SQVTM and CDR2 is ANQGSEA. In DNA form, the CDR3 reads TGCAGCGTTGAAGATCGAGGGGGTCTAGCGGGAGCTTACTACGAGCAGTACTTC. Encoded protein: CSVEDRGGLAGAYYEQYF.

This chain connects TRBV20-1 to TRBJ1-4; 7 positions match TRBD1. Trimming removed 6 bases from V and 2 bases from J; junction bases left unmatched: 6. The germline CDR1 and CDR2 sequences are DFQATT and SNEGSKA (reference sequence). The CDR3 is 14 residues long. The CDR3 nucleotides read TGCAGTGCCCTCGAAGGGGGCACTAATGAAAAACTGTTTTTT. Translating it yields CSALEGGTNEKLFF.

This clonotype has at least ten counts. The chain links TRBV11-3 to TRBJ1-1; possibly TRBD1 for D (5 bases). Trimming cost V 5 bases and J 7 bases, with 11 bases left between them. In germline, CDR1 is SGHNT, CDR2 YENEEA. This CDR3 is built from 12 residues. In DNA, the CDR3 is TGTGCCAGCAGCAACACCGACAGTGAAGCTTTCTTT. This codes for CASSNTDSEAFF. The variable domain in full, completed from reference TRBV11-3 and TRBJ1-1, reads EAGVVQSPRYKIIEKKQPVAFWCNPISGHNTLYWYLQNLGQGPELLIRYENEEAVDDSQLPKDRFSAERLKGVDSTLKIQPAELGDSAVYLCASSNTDSEAFFGQGTRLTVV.

The chain couples TRBV28 to TRBJ2-3; 11 bases are a match to TRBD2. The CDR3 sequence is 14 residues long. Trimming took 5 bases from V and 6 from J; bases not matched to a gene: 4. Germline V gene data show CDR1 as MDHEN and CDR2 as SYDVKM. CDR3 protein: CASSPIAGGDTQYF. CDR3 DNA sequence: TGTGCCAGCAGTCCCATAGCGGGAGGGGATACGCAGTATTTT.

This clonotype was observed many times. The chain combines TRBV12-3 or TRBV12-4 with TRBJ1-5, with a weak D call TRBD1 (5 bases). The CDR3 has 15 amino acids. V lost 6 bases to trimming and J lost 3 bases, with 15 bases between them. The CDR3 loop reads CASRRGTSPNQPQHF. The CDR3 nucleotides read TGTGCCAGCAGGCGGGGCACATCCCCCAATCAGCCCCAGCATTTT.

The chain recombines TRBV7-9 with TRBJ2-5, with 8 bases that match TRBD1. The J segment lost 4 bases and the V segment lost 7 bases, leaving 8 bases of the junction unmatched. Germline-derived CDR1 and CDR2 are SEHNR and FQNEAQ (reference sequence). There are 14 residues in the CDR3. The CDR3, as DNA: TGTGCCAGCACAAGGACAGGGTCAGGAGAGACCCAGTACTTC. Protein product: CASTRTGSGETQYF.

V is TRBV15 and J is TRBJ2-1; 8 bases match TRBD2. Germline V gene data show CDR1 as LNHNV and CDR2 as YYDKDF (reference sequence). The CDR3 consists of 18 residues. V shed 0 bases and J 0 bases; nucleotides not matched to a gene: 7. CDR3 DNA sequence: TGTGCCACCAGCAGAGAACTAGCGGTTGGGAGCTCCTACAATGAGCAGTTCTTC. Encoded protein: CATSRELAVGSSYNEQFF.